These T cell receptor beta chains were read from a single sample in a study of CD8+ T cells in alopecia areata. Sequenced by immunoSEQ multiplex PCR; TCRdb stores in-frame clones only, minus some. Among under 250,000 clones listed, 57% were seen once. The sequenced sample was CD4+ T cells sorted from blood, obtained at week 0. These receptors were obtained from a human donor with alopecia areata. Both conserved end residues are part of each CDR3. A D gene is named only where the DNA matches it firmly. A row's size may be missing; if present it is once, few, many or a size class.

d_call j_call v_call clone_size cdr3_nt cdr3_aa
. TRBJ1-1 TRBV5-4 . TGTGCCAGCAGCTTGGCCGGGTACTTGAACACTGAAGCTTTCTTT CASSLAGYLNTEAFF
TRBD1 TRBJ1-1 TRBV2 . TGTGCCAGCAGTGAATACAGGGGAATGAACACTGAAGCTTTCTTT CASSEYRGMNTEAFF
TRBD1 TRBJ1-2 TRBV6-5 . TGTGCCAGCAGTCGGACAGGGGGCGCGTATGGCTACACCTTC CASSRTGGAYGYTF
TRBD1 TRBJ2-5 TRBV10-3 . TGTGCCATCAGTGGGGGACAGCAAGAGACCCAGTACTTC CAISGGQQETQYF
. TRBJ2-5 TRBV30 . TGTGCCTGGAGTGCGGAGACCCAGTACTTC CAWSAETQYF
. TRBJ2-7 TRBV30 . TGTGCCTGGAGTGGTGAGTCCTACGAGCAGTACTTC CAWSGESYEQYF
. TRBJ1-5 TRBV23-1 few TGCGCCAGCAGTCAATCCCACAGGAAAGGTCAGCCCCAGCATTTT CASSQSHRKGQPQHF
. TRBJ2-3 TRBV11-2 few TGTGCCAGCAGCTTACCCGGGGCATTCACAGATACGCAGTATTTT CASSLPGAFTDTQYF
. TRBJ2-5 TRBV4-1 once TGCGCCAGCAGCCAAGTCTTTAGTCCCCACCAGTACTTC CASSQVFSPHQYF
TRBD1 TRBJ2-5 TRBV7-9 . TGTGCCAGCAGCTTAGCACAGGGGACCGAGACCCAGTACTTC CASSLAQGTETQYF
TRBD1 TRBJ2-4 TRBV5-1 . TGCGCCAGCAGCCCAAGGGGACAGCACTCGCCGGAAAACATTCAGTACTTC CASSPRGQHSPENIQYF
. TRBJ2-1 TRBV5-1 once TGCGCCAGCAGCACGACAACAAGCTCCTACAATGAGCAGTTCTTC CASSTTTSSYNEQFF
. TRBJ2-1 TRBV7-2 once TGTGCCAGCAGCGCCCATCAAGCGGGCGGACTCATGGAGCAGTTCTTC CASSAHQAGGLMEQFF
TRBD2 TRBJ2-3 TRBV9 many TGTGCCAGCAGCGCCGGGACTAGCGGGAGGAGCAGCACAGATACGCAGTATTTT CASSAGTSGRSSTDTQYF
. TRBJ2-7 TRBV5-1 few TGCGCCAGCAGCCGGGACTACGAGCAGTACTTC CASSRDYEQYF
TRBD1 TRBJ1-1 TRBV11-2 few TGTGCCAGCGGCACAGGGGGCATGAACACTGAAGCTTTCTTT CASGTGGMNTEAFF
. TRBJ2-1 TRBV4-1 . TGCGCCAGCAGTCCCGCTCTGGTGGAGCAGCAGTTCTTC CASSPALVEQQFF
. TRBJ1-1 TRBV27 . TGTGCCAGCAGTCCCTCGACAGGACCGAACACTGAAGCTTTCTTT CASSPSTGPNTEAFF
TRBD1 TRBJ1-1 TRBV7-9 few TGTGCCAGCAGCTTACCGGGACAGGGGGAATCGAACACTGAAGCTTTCTTT CASSLPGQGESNTEAFF
TRBD1 TRBJ2-7 TRBV10-1 . TGCGCCAGCAGTGACGGAGGGACAGGGCTCTACGAGCAGTACTTC CASSDGGTGLYEQYF
. TRBJ1-5 TRBV30 . TGTGCCTGGAGTGTACCTCCCAATCAGCCCCAGCATTTT CAWSVPPNQPQHF
TRBD2 TRBJ2-3 TRBV6-5 . TGTGCCAGCAGTGGACTAGCGGGGGGCATAGGGTATTTT CASSGLAGGIGYF
TRBD1 TRBJ2-2 TRBV29-1 once TGCAGCGGAGGACAGGGTTGGACCGGGGAGCTGTTTTTT CSGGQGWTGELFF
. TRBJ1-1 TRBV7-2 few TGTGCCAGCAGCTCGAGATTGAACACTGAAGCTTTCTTT CASSSRLNTEAFF
. TRBJ2-3 TRBV30 . TGTGCCTGGAGTGTAGAACAGGGCACAGATACGCAGTATTTT CAWSVEQGTDTQYF
. TRBJ1-2 TRBV4-1 . TGCGCCAGCAGCCAAGGGACAGAGGATGGCTACACCTTC CASSQGTEDGYTF
. TRBJ1-2 TRBV5-4 . TGTGCCAGCAGCTTGGTCGGGTTGGGCTACACCTTC CASSLVGLGYTF
. TRBJ1-2 TRBV4-1 . TGCGCCAGCAGCCAGCAACTAATGGCTACTGAGGGCTACACCTTC CASSQQLMATEGYTF
. TRBJ1-6 TRBV30 . TGTGCCTGGGACCGGGACCTAAATTCACCCCTCCACTTT CAWDRDLNSPLHF
TRBD2 TRBJ2-1 TRBV2 . TGTGCCAGCAGCCGGGAGGGAATCTCCTACAATGAGCAGTTCTTC CASSREGISYNEQFF
TRBD1 TRBJ2-5 TRBV14 . TGTGCCAGCAGCCAAGAGGACAGGGGTGGCCAAGAGACCCAGTACTTC CASSQEDRGGQETQYF
. TRBJ2-7 TRBV4-2 few TGTGCCAGCAGCCCAAGCGGGCGAGGCGAGCAGTACTTC CASSPSGRGEQYF
. TRBJ2-7 TRBV29-1 few TGCAGCGTTGAAGCCCCTTCCTACGAGCAGTACTTC CSVEAPSYEQYF
. TRBJ2-6 TRBV6-5 . TGTGCCAGCAGTTACGGCAGGGTCCCTGGGGCCAACGTCCTGACTTTC CASSYGRVPGANVLTF
TRBD2 TRBJ2-3 TRBV30 . TGTGCCTGTCCCGGGGGCGGGACTAGCGGACAAGATACGCAGTATTTT CACPGGGTSGQDTQYF
TRBD2 TRBJ2-5 TRBV6-1 . TGTGCCAGCAGTGCCGGGACTAGCGGGATTAAGGGAGAGACCCAGTACTTC CASSAGTSGIKGETQYF
. TRBJ1-2 TRBV9 . TGTGCCAGCAGCGTAGTAGGGGATGGCTACACCTTC CASSVVGDGYTF
. TRBJ2-2 TRBV7-2 . TGTGCCAGCAGCTCCAGGGTCCCCGGGGAGCTGTTTTTT CASSSRVPGELFF
. TRBJ2-1 TRBV29-1 once TGCAGCGTTGCTCGGCAGGCAAATTACAATGAGCAGTTCTTC CSVARQANYNEQFF
. TRBJ2-1 TRBV7-2 . TGTGCCAGCAGCTTACGGGACTCCCCCGTCGAGCAGTTCTTC CASSLRDSPVEQFF
TRBD2 TRBJ2-7 TRBV28 . TGTGCCAGCAGCGAGTCTAGCGGGGCCTACGAGCAGTACTTC CASSESSGAYEQYF
. TRBJ2-7 TRBV5-1 . TGCGCCAGCAGCTTGGGACAACGAAACGAGCAGTACTTC CASSLGQRNEQYF
. TRBJ2-7 TRBV30 few TGTGCCTGGAGTGTAAATGGGGGCGAGCAGTACTTC CAWSVNGGEQYF
. TRBJ1-2 TRBV7-9 . TGTGCCAGCACCACCGCGAATGTCGGCTACACCTTC CASTTANVGYTF